This T cell receptor (beta chain) comes out of a study of type 1 regulatory T cells. Study overall: T-allo10 is a Tr1-enriched, alloantigen-specific CD4 T cell product made in vitro.

The V gene lost 6 bases and the J gene lost 5 bases, with 19 bases spanning the gap. Germline loops: CDR1 MNHEY, CDR2 SVGEGT. This CDR3 is 15 amino acids long. TCRdb analysed the reads with MiXCR anew, one entry per CDR3 protein. This table has over 90,000 distinct CDR3 sequences, around a third appearing once. Material for sequencing was CD4+ T cells, either the whole sample or a sorted fraction (not recorded which). The chain couples TRBV6-2 or TRBV6-3 to TRBJ2-5; D possibly corresponds to TRBD2 (6 bases). This TCR derives from a human donor in good health. CDR3 loop: CASSPARPAGETQYF. The CDR3 nucleotides read TGTGCCAGCAGCCCCGCCCGCCCCGCGGGGGAGACCCAGTACTTC.